Included here is one TCR beta chain sequence, with context. Its specificity is not known. CDR1 is SGHVS and CDR2 is FQNEAQ in the germline V gene. Trimming left V 5 bases short and J 0 bases short, with 13 bases between. The CDR3 is 15 amino acids. The data belong to a study of cytomegalovirus exposure and HLA in healthy donors. The wider study: The platform used for the 120 validation repertoires matched that of the 650 to 750 first-cohort repertoires, a later analysis reported. Study observations and caveats: According to a subsequent analysis, TCR clusters from the first cohort were inclined to appear together in the roughly 120 validation repertoires. Rare sequences made up most TCRs, while some public TCRs were found in many donors.

Sequencing used immunoSEQ multiplex PCR; TCRdb keeps in-frame clones, though not all of them. The repertoire includes 110,000 to 150,000 clones, 90% of them detected once, and 5.5% to 7% sits in the top ten. The sequence came from a woman aged 25 to 45 in good health and CMV-seropositive. The sequenced sample consisted of PBMCs. The chain combines TRBV7-8 with TRBJ1-1; weak D call: TRBD1 (6 bases). CDR3 sequence: CASSPWTAMNTEAFF. CDR3 in DNA: TGTGCCAGCAGCCCCTGGACAGCCATGAACACTGAAGCTTTCTTT.